This entry describes one T cell receptor beta chain. The source of the sample is a study of blood T cell repertoires in COVID-19. Study information: Material from acute and convalescent COVID-19 was sourced from the United States, Italy and Spain.

Under the authors' procedure: Scientists estimated how many nucleated cells there were by amplifying reference gene primers. Sequenced by immunoSEQ multiplex PCR; TCRdb stores in-frame clones only, minus some. V and J calls and clone size follow that table, whereas D and trimming were derived from the DNA. The sample consists of about 180,000 clones, more than 70% of them appearing once. V lost 5 bases and J 11 bases, leaving 15 bases between the germline ends. The CDR3 sequence is 12 residues long. Sample: peripheral blood. V usage is TRBV12-3 or TRBV12-4 and J usage is TRBJ1-1; possibly TRBD1 for D (6 bases). This TCR came from a woman aged 25 to 45 with acute or convalescent COVID-19. CDR3: CASSTTATGAFF. In DNA form, the CDR3 reads TGTGCCAGCAGTACGACAGCCACAGGGGCTTTCTTT.